This TCR beta chain was recorded in a study of regulatory T cells in long-lasting Graves disease (dated by TCRdb to 2020 to 2023). Describing the broader study: In the newly diagnosed Graves' disease group, patients had been taking antithyroid drugs for less than 3 months. Persistent Graves' disease patients were compared with newly diagnosed Graves' disease patients by peripheral blood TCR sequencing and RNA sequencing. The study was registered as a clinical trial and conducted in China. TCR sequencing covered some 13 persistent and 20 newly diagnosed Graves' disease patients, 33 samples in total.

CDR1 and CDR2 (SGHRS, YFSETQ) derive from the germline V gene. Measured from the cysteine to the phenylalanine, the CDR3 is 15 residues long. The kept DNA is CDR3 alone, 45 bases in frame from the first base. Clipping removes 0 bases from V and 7 bases from J, with 8 as the unmatched junction base count. The method behind the library was multiplex PCR. The data were produced on an Illumina HiSeq 4000. iRepertoire HTBI primers and Arm-PCR amplification of CDR3 regions were used to construct TCR beta libraries. Gel purification was performed on PCR products prior to sequencing. Regarding the original processing steps: A total of under 80 TRBV and approximately 15 TRBJ segments were identified across samples and were used for gene usage analysis of CDR3 amino acid clonotypes. Filtered high-quality paired reads were merged into contigs using COPE and FqMerger. BLAST was used to align contigs to IMGT TRBV, TRBD and TRBJ reference genes, with CDR3 defined following IMGT. Highly expanded clones were defined as clonotypes with a frequency above 0.1%. Shannon entropy was used to measure repertoire diversity, and the Gini coefficient was used to measure V-J evenness. A clonotype was considered public if more than one individual shared it. Using fastp at Q25 and MiXCR, TCRdb reprocessed the public reads and kept productive beta chains. Each entry merges the rows of one CDR3 protein and shows their most common DNA and genes. V and J calls and clone size were set by TCRdb, not the authors. The sample has roughly 510,000 distinct CDR3 sequences on record, about 16% of them singletons. Clones ranked in the top ten supply 12% of the sample.

The sample holds a few counts of this clonotype. No cognate antigen has been identified for it. No qualities accompany the bases; no much larger clone lies one base away. General study outcomes and caveats: The authors acknowledged the small sample size as a limitation that may reduce accuracy. Persistent patients shared more public clonotypes among themselves (around 2,700) than newly diagnosed patients did (roughly 920). Preferential use of TRBV28, TRBJ1-2 and TRBJ2-5 was observed in persistent disease, whereas TRBV20-1 and TRBJ2-1 were favored in newly diagnosed disease. Sequencing and analysis were restricted to the TCR beta chain. The study examined only peripheral blood because the primary lesion, thyroid tissue, could not be accessed. Compared with newly diagnosed patients, persistent Graves' disease patients had lower TCR Shannon entropy and fewer highly expanded clones, which suggests clonal expansion.

The time point label, as the study defines it: newly diagnosed GD, antithyroid drugs for less than 3 months. For both TCR sequencing and RNA sequencing, RNA was extracted from PBMCs using TRIzol. Graves' disease was diagnosed according to American Thyroid Association guidelines. The patients came from an endocrinology department in Xi'an, China. Each patient gave about 9.1 milliliters of peripheral blood, collected in an EDTA anticoagulant tube. Ficoll Paque Plus density gradient separation was used to isolate PBMCs, and no further T cell sorting was performed. An Agilent 2100 Bioanalyzer and agarose gel were used to assess RNA quality, and a NanoDrop 2000 was used to measure RNA concentration. The sample was also reused in another study, on T cells in Graves' hyperthyroidism and ophthalmopathy. The second paper states: Graves' hyperthyroidism was defined as stable when no progression to ophthalmopathy occurred over 18 months of follow-up. Hyperthyroidism patients were newly diagnosed, had a disease duration of under 2 months, and were aged 18 to 65 years. Patients with uncontrolled infections, other autoimmune diseases, pregnancy or lactation were excluded. Diagnoses relied on clinical symptoms, serum thyroxine and TRAb, thyroid ultrasound and orbital computed tomography. A first-round RT-PCR of the TCR CDR3 used the HTBI primer set with the Qiagen OneStep RT-PCR kit. Most expanded thyroid clonotypes (frequency above 0.001) were also detected in blood, a finding suggesting that blood repertoires may reflect thyroid immune responses. In cross-validation, a model built on a 13 V-J signature told ophthalmopathy apart from stable hyperthyroidism with 85% to 90% sensitivity and roughly 81% specificity, and in testing the same model reached 80%/75%. In validation, the model predicted progression to ophthalmopathy a median of 6.5 months before onset, with roughly 71% sensitivity and roughly 77% specificity. To identify distinguishing TCR V-J signatures, a discovery cohort of about 100 patients was used, comprising 40 to 45 with Graves' ophthalmopathy and about 59 with stable Graves' hyperthyroidism. An independent validation cohort of 18 to 20 hyperthyroidism patients and 17 patients who later progressed to ophthalmopathy tested prospective prediction of ophthalmopathy. For training and testing, the 80 to 100 patients in the discovery cohort were randomly divided in a 7:3 ratio. In six Graves' hyperthyroidism patients, the study also compared T-cell repertoires from thyroid tissue with T-cell repertoires from blood. Following sampling, methimazole starting at 30 mg daily was given to hyperthyroidism patients, and high-dose intravenous methylprednisolone was given to ophthalmopathy patients. A second multiplex PCR round built the libraries, followed by size selection and purification. Sequencing of the libraries was done on an Illumina HiSeq2000 using paired-end 100 bp reads. Raw data were processed with SOAPnuke, discarding reads with adapters, uncalled bases, mean Phred below 15, or no exact constant-primer or identifier match. High-quality paired reads were merged with COPE v1.2.5, and unique nucleotide sequences were defined as clonotypes. MiTCR v1.1 was used to align the clonotypes against IMGT TRBV, TRBD and TRBJ reference segments. The analysis was restricted to V-J combinations with a frequency above 0.0001, which together covered 99.2% of the repertoires. The TCS score was defined as the ratio of F50 (clonal expansion) to E x V (chaos), calculated using BLOSUM62-based TCRdist between CDR3 peptides within each V-J. Welch's t-statistics and random forest reduced 514 V-J features to roughly 13, which were used in a naive Bayes classifier (R e1071). No statistical method was used to fix the sample size in advance, and group allocation was not hidden from the investigators. The paper describes TCR Vbeta CDR3 sequencing of some 130 peripheral blood samples, made up of 43 ophthalmopathy patients, around 78 hyperthyroidism patients and approximately 17 progressor patients.

This specimen consisted of peripheral blood mononuclear cells (PBMCs), obtained at new diagnosis, from a patient treated with antithyroid drugs. The TCR originated in a man aged 18-30 years with Graves disease. Donor details come from another sample of the same person, matched by shared clones. The rearrangement joined TRBV5-1 to TRBJ2-3, with 7 junctional bases fitting TRBD1. The DNA is as follows: TGCGCCAGCAGCTTGGCGGTACAGGGGACAAATACGCAGTATTTT. It translates as CASSLAVQGTNTQYF. With all but the CDR3 taken from the reference TRBV5-1 and TRBJ2-3 genes, the full variable domain is: KAGVTQTPRYLIKTRGQQVTLSCSPISGHRSVSWYQQTPGQGLQFLFEYFSETQRNKGNFPGRFSGRQFSNSRSEMNVSTLELGDSALYLCASSLAVQGTNTQYFGPGTRLTVL.